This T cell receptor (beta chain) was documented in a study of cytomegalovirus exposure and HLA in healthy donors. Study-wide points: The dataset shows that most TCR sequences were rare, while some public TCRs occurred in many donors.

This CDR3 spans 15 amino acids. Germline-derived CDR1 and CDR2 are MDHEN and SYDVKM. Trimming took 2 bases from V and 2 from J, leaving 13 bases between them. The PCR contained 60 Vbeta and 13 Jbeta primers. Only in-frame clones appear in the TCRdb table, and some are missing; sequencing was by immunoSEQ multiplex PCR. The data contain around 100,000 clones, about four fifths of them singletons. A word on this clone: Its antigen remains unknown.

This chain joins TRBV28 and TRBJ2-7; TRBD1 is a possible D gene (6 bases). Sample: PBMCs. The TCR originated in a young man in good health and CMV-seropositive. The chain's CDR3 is CASSLRDRKTYEQYF. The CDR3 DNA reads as TGTGCCAGCAGTTTACGAGACAGGAAAACCTACGAGCAGTACTTC.